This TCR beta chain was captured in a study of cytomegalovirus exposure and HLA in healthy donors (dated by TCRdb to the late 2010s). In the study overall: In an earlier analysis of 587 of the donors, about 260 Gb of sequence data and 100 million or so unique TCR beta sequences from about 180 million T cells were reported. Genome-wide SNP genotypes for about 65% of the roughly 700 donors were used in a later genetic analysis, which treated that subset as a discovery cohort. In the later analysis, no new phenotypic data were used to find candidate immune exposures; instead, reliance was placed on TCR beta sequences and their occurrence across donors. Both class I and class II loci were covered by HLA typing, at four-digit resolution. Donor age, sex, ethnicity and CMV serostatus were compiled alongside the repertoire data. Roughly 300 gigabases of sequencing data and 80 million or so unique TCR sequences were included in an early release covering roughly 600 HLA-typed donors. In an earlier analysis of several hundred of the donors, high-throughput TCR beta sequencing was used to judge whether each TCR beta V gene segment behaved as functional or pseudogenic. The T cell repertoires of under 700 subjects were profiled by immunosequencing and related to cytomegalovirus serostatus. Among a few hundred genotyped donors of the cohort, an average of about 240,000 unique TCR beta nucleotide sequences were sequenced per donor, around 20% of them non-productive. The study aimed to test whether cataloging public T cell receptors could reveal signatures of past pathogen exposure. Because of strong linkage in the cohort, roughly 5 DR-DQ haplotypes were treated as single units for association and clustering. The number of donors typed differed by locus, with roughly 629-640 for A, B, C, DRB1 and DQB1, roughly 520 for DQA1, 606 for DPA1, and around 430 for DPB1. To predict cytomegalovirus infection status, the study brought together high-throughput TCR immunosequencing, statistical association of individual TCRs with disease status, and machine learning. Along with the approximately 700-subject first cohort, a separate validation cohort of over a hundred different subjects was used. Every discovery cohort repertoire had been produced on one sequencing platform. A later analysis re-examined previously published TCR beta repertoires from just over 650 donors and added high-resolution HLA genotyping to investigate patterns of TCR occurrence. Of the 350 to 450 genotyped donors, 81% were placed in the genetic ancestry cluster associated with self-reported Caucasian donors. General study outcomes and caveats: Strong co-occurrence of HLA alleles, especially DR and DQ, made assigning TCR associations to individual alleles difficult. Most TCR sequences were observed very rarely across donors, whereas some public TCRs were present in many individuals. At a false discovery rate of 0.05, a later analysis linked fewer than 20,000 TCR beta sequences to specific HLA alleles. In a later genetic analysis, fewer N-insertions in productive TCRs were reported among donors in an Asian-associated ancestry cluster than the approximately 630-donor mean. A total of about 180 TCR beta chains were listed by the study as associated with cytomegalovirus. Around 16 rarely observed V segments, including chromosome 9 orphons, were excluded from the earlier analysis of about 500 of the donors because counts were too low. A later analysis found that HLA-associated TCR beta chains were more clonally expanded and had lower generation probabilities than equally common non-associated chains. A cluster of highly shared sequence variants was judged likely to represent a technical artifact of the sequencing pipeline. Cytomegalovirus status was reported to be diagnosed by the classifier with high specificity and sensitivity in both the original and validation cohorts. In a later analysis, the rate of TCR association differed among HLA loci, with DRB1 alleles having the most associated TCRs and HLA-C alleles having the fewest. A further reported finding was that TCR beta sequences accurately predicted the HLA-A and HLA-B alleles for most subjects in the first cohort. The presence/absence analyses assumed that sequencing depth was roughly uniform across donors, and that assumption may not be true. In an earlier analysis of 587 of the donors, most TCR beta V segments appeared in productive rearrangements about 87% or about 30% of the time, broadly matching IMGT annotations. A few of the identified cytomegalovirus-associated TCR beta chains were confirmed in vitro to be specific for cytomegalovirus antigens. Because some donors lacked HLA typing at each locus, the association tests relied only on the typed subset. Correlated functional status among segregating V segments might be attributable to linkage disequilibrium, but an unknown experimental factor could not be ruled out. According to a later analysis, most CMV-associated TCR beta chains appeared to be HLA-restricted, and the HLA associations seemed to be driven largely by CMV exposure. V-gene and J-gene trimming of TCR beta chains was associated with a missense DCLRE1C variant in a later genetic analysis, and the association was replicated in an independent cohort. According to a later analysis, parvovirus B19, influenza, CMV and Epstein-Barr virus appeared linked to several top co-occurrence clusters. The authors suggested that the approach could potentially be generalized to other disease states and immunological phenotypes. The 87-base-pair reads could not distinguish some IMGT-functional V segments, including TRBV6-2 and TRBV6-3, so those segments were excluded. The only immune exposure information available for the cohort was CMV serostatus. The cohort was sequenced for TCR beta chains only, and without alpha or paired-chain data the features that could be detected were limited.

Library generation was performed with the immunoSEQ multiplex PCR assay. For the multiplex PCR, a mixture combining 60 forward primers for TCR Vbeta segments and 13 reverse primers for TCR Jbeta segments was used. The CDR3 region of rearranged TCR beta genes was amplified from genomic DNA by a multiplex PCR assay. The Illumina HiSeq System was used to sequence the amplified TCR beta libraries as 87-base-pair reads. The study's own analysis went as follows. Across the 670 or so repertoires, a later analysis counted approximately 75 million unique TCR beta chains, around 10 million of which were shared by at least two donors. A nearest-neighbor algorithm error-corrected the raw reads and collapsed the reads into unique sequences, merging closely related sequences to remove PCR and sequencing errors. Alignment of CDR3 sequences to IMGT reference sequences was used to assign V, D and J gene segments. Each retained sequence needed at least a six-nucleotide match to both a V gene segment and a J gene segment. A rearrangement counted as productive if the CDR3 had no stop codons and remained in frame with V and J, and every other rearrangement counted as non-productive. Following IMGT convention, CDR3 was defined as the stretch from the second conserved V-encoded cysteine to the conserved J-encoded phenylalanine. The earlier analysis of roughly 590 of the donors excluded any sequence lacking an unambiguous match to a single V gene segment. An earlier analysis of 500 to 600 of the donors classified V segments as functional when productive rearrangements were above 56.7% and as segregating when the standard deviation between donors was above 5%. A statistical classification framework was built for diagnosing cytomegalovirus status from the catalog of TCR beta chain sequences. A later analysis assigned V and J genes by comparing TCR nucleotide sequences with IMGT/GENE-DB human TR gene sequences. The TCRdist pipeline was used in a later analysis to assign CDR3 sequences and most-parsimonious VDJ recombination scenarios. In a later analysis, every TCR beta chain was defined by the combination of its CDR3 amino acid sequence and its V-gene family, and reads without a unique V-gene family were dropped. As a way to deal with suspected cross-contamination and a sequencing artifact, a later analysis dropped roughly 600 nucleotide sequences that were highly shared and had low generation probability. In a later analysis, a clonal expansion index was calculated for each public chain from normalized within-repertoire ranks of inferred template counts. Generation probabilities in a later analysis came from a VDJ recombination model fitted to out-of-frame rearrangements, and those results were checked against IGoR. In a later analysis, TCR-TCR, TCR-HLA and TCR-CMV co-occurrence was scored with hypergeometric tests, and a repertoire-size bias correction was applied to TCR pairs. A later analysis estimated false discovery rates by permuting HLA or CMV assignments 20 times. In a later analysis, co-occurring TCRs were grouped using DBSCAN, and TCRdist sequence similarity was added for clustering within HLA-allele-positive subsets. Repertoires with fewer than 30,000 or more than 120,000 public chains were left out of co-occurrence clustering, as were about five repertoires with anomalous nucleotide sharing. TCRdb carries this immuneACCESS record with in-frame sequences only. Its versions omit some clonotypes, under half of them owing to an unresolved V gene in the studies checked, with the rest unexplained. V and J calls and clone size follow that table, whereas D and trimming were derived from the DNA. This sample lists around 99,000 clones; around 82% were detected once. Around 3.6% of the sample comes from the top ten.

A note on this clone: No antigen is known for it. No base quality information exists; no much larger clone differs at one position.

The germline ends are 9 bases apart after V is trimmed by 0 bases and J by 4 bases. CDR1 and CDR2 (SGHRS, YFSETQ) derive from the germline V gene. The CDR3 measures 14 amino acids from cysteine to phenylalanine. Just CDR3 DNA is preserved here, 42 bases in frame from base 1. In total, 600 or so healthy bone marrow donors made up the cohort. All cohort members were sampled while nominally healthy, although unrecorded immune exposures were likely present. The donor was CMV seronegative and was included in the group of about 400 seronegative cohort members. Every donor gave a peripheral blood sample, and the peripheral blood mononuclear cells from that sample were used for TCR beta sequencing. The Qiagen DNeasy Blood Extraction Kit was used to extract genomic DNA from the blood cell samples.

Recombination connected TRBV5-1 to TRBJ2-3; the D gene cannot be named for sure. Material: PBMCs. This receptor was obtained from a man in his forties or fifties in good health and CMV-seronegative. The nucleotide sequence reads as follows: TGCGCCAGCAGCTTGGTTCCAGGCGCAGATACGCAGTATTTT. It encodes CASSLVPGADTQYF.